One and the same sample provided the 18 T cell receptor beta chains below, sequenced in a study of cytomegalovirus exposure and HLA in healthy donors. PCR amplification relied on 60 Vbeta primers (plus 13 Jbeta primers). TCRdb's table, derived via immunoSEQ multiplex PCR, lists solely in-frame clones and lacks some. This sample has roughly 100,000 clones, with under 85% found just once. Sequenced sample: PBMCs. The receptors shown here come from a woman aged 40 to 50 in good health and CMV-seropositive.

The chain is built from TRBV4-1 and TRBJ1-5, with D perhaps TRBD1 (5 bases). CDR1 is MGHRA and CDR2 is YSYEKL in the germline V gene. The CDR3 is made up of 18 amino acids. Between the trimmed V and J ends, which lost 6 bases and 0 bases, there was a span of 21 bases. CDR3 bases: TGCGCCAGCAGTCTCTTTTATAGAAGGGACTTTAGCAATCAGCCCCAGCATTTT. This codes for CASSLFYRRDFSNQPQHF.

CDR3 nucleotides: TGTGCCAGCAGTCCAACCCGCCCGGACTCAGAGACCCAGTACTTC. Amino acids: CASSPTRPDSETQYF. The genes are TRBV27 and TRBJ2-5; D perhaps matches TRBD2 (5 bases). The germline gives CDR1 MNHEY, CDR2 SMNVEV (reference sequence). This CDR3 has 15 residues. V gave up 5 bases and J gave up 4 bases, with 17 bases separating them.

This sequence joins TRBV7-9 and TRBJ1-2; D is perhaps TRBD1 (5 bases). This CDR3 contains 13 residues. V was shortened by 5 bases and J by 4 bases, with 11 bases between the two germline ends. Per the germline V gene, CDR1 is SEHNR and CDR2 is FQNEAQ (reference sequence). CDR3 loop: CASSEGASYGYTF. The CDR3 coding sequence is TGTGCCAGCAGCGAAGGGGCAAGCTATGGCTACACCTTC.

The chain links TRBV19 to TRBJ2-7, with 9 bases identical to TRBD1. This CDR3 region has 12 residues. V lost 5 bases, J lost 6 bases, and 2 bases stayed unmatched. Per germline, CDR1 LNHDA and CDR2 SQIVND (reference sequence). The CDR3 protein is CASSGTGSEQYF. DNA of the CDR3: TGTGCCAGTAGTGGGACAGGGAGCGAGCAGTACTTC.

This clone appeared a few times. CDR3 sequence reads: CASSISLAGVEQYF. The CDR3 DNA reads as TGTGCCAGCAGCATCTCACTAGCGGGAGTCGAGCAGTACTTC. The chain is built from TRBV27 and TRBJ2-7, with 11 nucleotides matching TRBD2. The CDR3 extends over 14 amino acids. Unmatched junction bases numbered 7, after V lost 6 bases and J lost 6 bases. CDR1 is MNHEY and CDR2 is SMNVEV in the germline V gene (reference sequence).

The chain joins TRBV12-5 to TRBJ2-7; TRBD2 matches 10 bases. CDR3 length: 14 amino acids. V dropped 2 bases and J dropped 6; count of bases not matched to a gene: 4. CDR1 LGHNT and CDR2 FRNRAP come from the germline V gene. CDR3 protein: CASGLTRTSGEQYF. The CDR3 nucleotides read TGTGCTAGTGGTTTGACCCGGACTAGCGGCGAGCAGTACTTC.

This rearrangement joins TRBV2 to TRBJ1-6; a possible D gene is TRBD1 (5 bases). This CDR3 spans 14 amino acids. Trimming removed 7 bases at V and 7 bases at J, with 14 bases between. The V gene's germline CDR1 is SNHLY and CDR2 FYNNEI. CDR3 sequence: CASNADRLNSPLHF. CDR3 nucleotides: TGTGCCAGCAACGCCGACAGATTAAATTCACCCCTCCACTTT.

The chain couples TRBV4-1 to TRBJ2-1; 9 bases map to TRBD1. CDR3 length: 14 amino acids. The J segment lost 4 bases and the V segment lost 7 bases, leaving 5 bases of the junction unmatched. CDR1 is MGHRA and CDR2 is YSYEKL in the germline V gene. The CDR3 nucleotides read TGCGCCAGCACATCACAGGGGGCGTACAATGAGCAGTTCTTC. Translated: CASTSQGAYNEQFF.

The V and J genes are TRBV5-4 and TRBJ2-3; 9 positions match TRBD1. V gave up 2 bases and J gave up 5 bases; unmatched junction bases: 3. This CDR3 spans 14 amino acids. The germline V gene encodes CDR1 SGHNT and CDR2 YYREEE (reference sequence). CDR3 sequence reads: CASSFMDRGDTQYF. CDR3 coding DNA: TGTGCCAGCAGCTTTATGGACAGGGGAGATACGCAGTATTTT.

The chain couples TRBV11-2 to TRBJ1-5, with TRBD1 as a possible D gene (5 bases). The CDR3 is made up of 13 amino acids. The V end lost 3 bases, the J end lost 4 bases, and 7 bases lay between the germline ends. Germline CDR1 and CDR2: SGHAT and FQNNGV. CDR3 residues: CASSFRGNQPQHF. The CDR3 nucleotides read TGTGCCAGCAGCTTTCGGGGGAATCAGCCCCAGCATTTT. Using reference TRBV11-2 and TRBJ1-5 for the parts outside the CDR3, the full variable domain is EAGVAQSPRYKIIEKRQSVAFWCNPISGHATLYWYQQILGQGPKLLIQFQNNGVVDDSQLPKDRFSAERLKGVDSTLKIQPAKLEDSAVYLCASSFRGNQPQHFGDGTRLSIL.

This rearrangement joins TRBV18 to TRBJ2-2, with 9 bases fitting TRBD1. Losses at the gene ends were 2 bases for V and 3 bases for J; bases not matched to a gene: 4. There are 16 residues in the CDR3. Germline V lookup: CDR1 KGHSH, CDR2 LQKENI. The CDR3 loop reads CASSPRDRVHTGELFF. CDR3 sequence (DNA): TGTGCCAGCTCACCAAGGGACAGGGTACACACCGGGGAGCTGTTTTTT.

The rearrangement links TRBV10-1 to TRBJ1-4; D may be TRBD1 (5 bases). This CDR3 contains 17 residues. The germline gives CDR1 WNHNN, CDR2 SYGVQD (reference sequence). Between the trimmed V and J ends, which lost 5 bases and 3 bases, there was a span of 19 bases. In DNA form, the CDR3 reads TGCGCCAGCAGTTACCTCAGGGTCCTGGACCCTAATGAAAAACTGTTTTTT. Translation gives CASSYLRVLDPNEKLFF.

CDR3 in amino acids: CATSRDTEDTQYF. CDR3 nucleotide sequence: TGTGCCACCAGCAGAGATACGGAGGATACGCAGTATTTT. The chain recombines TRBV15 with TRBJ2-3; D remains ambiguous. From germline, CDR1 is LNHNV and CDR2 YYDKDF (reference sequence). Trimming left V 0 bases short and J 6 bases short, with 7 bases between. The CDR3 runs 13 residues.

The rearrangement uses TRBV11-2 and TRBJ2-7; 8 nucleotides agree with TRBD2. The ends lost 1 base at V and 4 bases at J; junction bases unmatched: 9. The germline gives CDR1 SGHAT, CDR2 FQNNGV. The CDR3 runs to 16 residues. The CDR3 protein is CASSLVSGGASYEQYF. The CDR3 DNA reads TGTGCCAGCAGCTTAGTGTCCGGGGGGGCCAGTTACGAGCAGTACTTC.

V is TRBV15 and J is TRBJ2-1; 10 nucleotides line up with TRBD1. V gave up 1 base and J gave up 3 bases; unmatched junction bases: 3. CDR1 is LNHNV, CDR2 YYDKDF, per germline (reference sequence). CDR3 length equals 16 residues. The CDR3 DNA is TGTGCCACCAGCAGAGGGGACAGGGGAAACTACAATGAGCAGTTCTTC. This gives the protein CATSRGDRGNYNEQFF.

V and J are TRBV5-1 and TRBJ2-1, with D perhaps matching TRBD1 (5 bases). CDR3 length: 14 residues. V lost 4 bases and J lost 5, with 13 bases in between. Germline values: CDR1 SGHRS, CDR2 YFSETQ. The CDR3 loop is CASSVQGINNEQFF. The CDR3 DNA reads TGCGCCAGCAGCGTTCAGGGTATAAACAATGAGCAGTTCTTC.

The chain recombines TRBV5-1 with TRBJ2-2; D is uncertain. V was cut by 2 bases and J by 6 bases, with 11 bases left in between. CDR3 length equals 14 residues. The germline V gene encodes CDR1 SGHRS and CDR2 YFSETQ. In nucleotides, the CDR3 is TGCGCCAGCAGCTTCTACCGAGCGTCCGGGGAGCTGTTTTTT. Encoded protein: CASSFYRASGELFF.

Turning to this clone: Other nucleotide sequences from this sample produce the same CDR3. The chain joins TRBV4-3 to TRBJ1-4, with a weak D call TRBD1 (5 bases). The CDR3 sequence is 15 residues long. The germline CDR1 and CDR2 sequences are LGHNA and YSLEER. Trimming removed 4 bases at V and 2 bases at J, with 11 bases between. The CDR3 DNA reads TGCGCCAGCAGCCTCGGGGGTTTGACTAATGAAAAACTGTTTTTT. It yields the protein CASSLGGLTNEKLFF.